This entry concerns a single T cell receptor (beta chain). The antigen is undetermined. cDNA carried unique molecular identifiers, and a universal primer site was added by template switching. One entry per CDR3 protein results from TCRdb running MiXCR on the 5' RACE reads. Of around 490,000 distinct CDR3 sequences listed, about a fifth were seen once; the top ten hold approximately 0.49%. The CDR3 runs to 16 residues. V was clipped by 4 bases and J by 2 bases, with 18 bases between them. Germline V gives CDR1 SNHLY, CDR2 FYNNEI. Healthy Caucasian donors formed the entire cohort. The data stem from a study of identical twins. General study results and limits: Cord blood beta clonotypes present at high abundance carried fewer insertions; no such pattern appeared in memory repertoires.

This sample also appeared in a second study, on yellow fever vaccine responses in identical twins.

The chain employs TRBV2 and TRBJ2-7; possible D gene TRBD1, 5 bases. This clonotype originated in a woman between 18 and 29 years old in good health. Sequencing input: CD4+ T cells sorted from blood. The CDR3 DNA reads TGTGCCAGCAGTGTCAATGAGGCAGGGCGCGCCTACGAGCAGTACTTC. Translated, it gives CASSVNEAGRAYEQYF. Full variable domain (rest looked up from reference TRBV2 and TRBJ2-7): EPEVTQTPSHQVTQMGQEVILRCVPISNHLYFYWYRQILGQKVEFLVSFYNNEISEKSEIFDDQFSVERPDGSNFTLKIRSTKLEDSAMYFCASSVNEAGRAYEQYFGPGTRLTVT.